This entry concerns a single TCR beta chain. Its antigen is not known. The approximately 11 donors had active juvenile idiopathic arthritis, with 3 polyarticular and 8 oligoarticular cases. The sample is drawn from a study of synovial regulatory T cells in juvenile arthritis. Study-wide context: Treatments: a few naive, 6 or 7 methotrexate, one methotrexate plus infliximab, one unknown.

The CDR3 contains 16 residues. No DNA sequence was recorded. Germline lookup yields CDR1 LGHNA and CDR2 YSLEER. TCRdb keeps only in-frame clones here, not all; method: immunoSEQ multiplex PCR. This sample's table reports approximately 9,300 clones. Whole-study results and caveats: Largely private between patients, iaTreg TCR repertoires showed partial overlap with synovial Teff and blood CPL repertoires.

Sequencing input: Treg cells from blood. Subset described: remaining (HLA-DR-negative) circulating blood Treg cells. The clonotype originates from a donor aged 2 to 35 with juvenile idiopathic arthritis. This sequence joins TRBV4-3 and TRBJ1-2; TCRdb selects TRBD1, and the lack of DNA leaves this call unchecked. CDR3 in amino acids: CASSQVLLAANYGYTF.